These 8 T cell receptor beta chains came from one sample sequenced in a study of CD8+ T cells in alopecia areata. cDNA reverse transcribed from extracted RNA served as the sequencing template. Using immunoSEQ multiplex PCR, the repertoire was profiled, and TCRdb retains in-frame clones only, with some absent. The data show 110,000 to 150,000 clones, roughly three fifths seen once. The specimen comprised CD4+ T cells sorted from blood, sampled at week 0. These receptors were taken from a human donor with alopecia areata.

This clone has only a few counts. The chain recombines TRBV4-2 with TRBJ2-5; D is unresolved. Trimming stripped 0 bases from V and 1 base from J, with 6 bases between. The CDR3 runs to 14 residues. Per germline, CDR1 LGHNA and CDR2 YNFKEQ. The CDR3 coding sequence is TGTGCCAGCAGCCAAGATCTGGCCCAAGAGACCCAGTACTTC. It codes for CASSQDLAQETQYF.

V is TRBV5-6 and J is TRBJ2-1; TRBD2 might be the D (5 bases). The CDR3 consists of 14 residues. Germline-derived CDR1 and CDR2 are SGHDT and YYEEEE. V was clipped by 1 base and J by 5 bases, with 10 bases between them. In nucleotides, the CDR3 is TGTGCCAGCAGCTTGTATCGGGAACACAATGAGCAGTTCTTC. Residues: CASSLYREHNEQFF.

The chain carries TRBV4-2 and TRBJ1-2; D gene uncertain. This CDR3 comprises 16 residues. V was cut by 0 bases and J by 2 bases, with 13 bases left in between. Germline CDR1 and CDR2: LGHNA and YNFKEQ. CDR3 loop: CASSQDLKTSNYGYTF. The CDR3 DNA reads TGTGCCAGCAGCCAAGATCTCAAGACTTCCAACTATGGCTACACCTTC.

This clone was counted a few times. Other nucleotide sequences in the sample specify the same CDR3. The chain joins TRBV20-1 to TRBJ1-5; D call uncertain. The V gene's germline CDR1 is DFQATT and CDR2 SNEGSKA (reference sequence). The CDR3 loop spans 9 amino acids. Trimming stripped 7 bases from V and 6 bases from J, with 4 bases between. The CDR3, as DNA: TGCAGTGTGGGTCAGCCCCAGCATTTT. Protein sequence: CSVGQPQHF.

This CDR3 is CAGISVNTEAFF. Here the CDR3 DNA reads TGTGCCGGGATCAGTGTGAACACTGAAGCTTTCTTT. V gene TRBV30 combines with J gene TRBJ1-1; D unclear. CDR1 and CDR2 (germline): GTSNPN, SVGIG (reference sequence). V dropped 8 bases and J dropped 0 bases, with 10 bases sitting between them. The CDR3 runs 12 residues.

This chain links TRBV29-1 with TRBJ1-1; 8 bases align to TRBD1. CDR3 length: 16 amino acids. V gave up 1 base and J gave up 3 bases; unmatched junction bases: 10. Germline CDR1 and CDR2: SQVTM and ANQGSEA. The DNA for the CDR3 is TGCAGCGTTGAAGGTCGGACAGGGTATTTGGACACTGAAGCTTTCTTT. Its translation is CSVEGRTGYLDTEAFF.

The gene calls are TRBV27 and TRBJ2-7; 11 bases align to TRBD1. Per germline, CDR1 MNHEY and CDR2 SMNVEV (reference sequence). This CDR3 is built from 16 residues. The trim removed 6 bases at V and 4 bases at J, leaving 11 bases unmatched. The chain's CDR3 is CASSYSAGTGGYEQYF. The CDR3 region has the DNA TGTGCCAGCAGCTATTCGGCTGGGACAGGGGGGTACGAGCAGTACTTC.

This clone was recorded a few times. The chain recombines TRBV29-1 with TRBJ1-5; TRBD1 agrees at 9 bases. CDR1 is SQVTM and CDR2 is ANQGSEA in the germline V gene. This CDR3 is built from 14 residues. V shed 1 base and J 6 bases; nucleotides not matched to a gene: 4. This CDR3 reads CSVEAQGAGQPQHF. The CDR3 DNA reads TGCAGCGTTGAAGCACAGGGGGCAGGTCAGCCCCAGCATTTT.